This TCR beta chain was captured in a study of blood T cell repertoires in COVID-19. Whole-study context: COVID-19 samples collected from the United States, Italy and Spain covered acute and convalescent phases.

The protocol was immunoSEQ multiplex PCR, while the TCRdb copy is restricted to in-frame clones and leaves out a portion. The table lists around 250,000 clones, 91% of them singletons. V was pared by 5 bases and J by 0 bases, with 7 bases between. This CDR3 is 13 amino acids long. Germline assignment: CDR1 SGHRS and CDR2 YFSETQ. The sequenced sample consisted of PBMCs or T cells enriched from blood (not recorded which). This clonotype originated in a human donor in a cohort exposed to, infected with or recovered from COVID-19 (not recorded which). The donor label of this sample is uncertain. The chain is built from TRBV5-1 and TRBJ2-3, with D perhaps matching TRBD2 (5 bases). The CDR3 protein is CASSGLSTDTQYF. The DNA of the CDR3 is TGCGCCAGCAGTGGACTGAGCACAGATACGCAGTATTTT.